A selection of T cell receptor beta chains follows, all from one sample in a study of control samples from healthy donors and cancer patients. Data came from immunoSEQ multiplex PCR; TCRdb stores just in-frame clones and leaves some out. The sample lists about 120,000 clones, 90% occurring once. Sequencing was done on a sample of blood. The receptor source for this set is a man aged 35 to 55 in good health. Both conserved end residues are part of each CDR3. D genes are given only for firm matches. The size field is filled for only some rows; it gives once, few, many or a size class.

J gene	clone size	V gene	D gene	CDR3 protein	CDR3 DNA
TRBJ1-5	-	TRBV6-6	-	CASSRSGVSGQPQHF	TGTGCCAGCAGTCGTTCAGGGGTGTCGGGTCAGCCCCAGCATTTT
TRBJ2-2	-	TRBV7-2	-	CASSLVPVTATGELFF	TGTGCCAGCAGCTTAGTACCCGTGACAGCAACCGGGGAGCTGTTTTTT
TRBJ1-1	-	TRBV5-1	-	CASSTLEGSEAFF	TGCGCCAGCAGCACTTTGGAGGGTTCTGAAGCTTTCTTT
TRBJ1-5	-	TRBV7-9	TRBD1	CASSGGGGSNQPQHF	TGTGCCAGCAGCGGAGGGGGCGGTTCCAATCAGCCCCAGCATTTT
TRBJ1-2	-	TRBV29-1	TRBD1	CSVQDRGRAYGYTF	TGCAGCGTACAAGACAGGGGGCGGGCCTATGGCTACACCTTC
TRBJ2-3	-	TRBV4-1	TRBD2	CASSPTSGGAGDTQYF	TGCGCCAGCAGCCCGACTAGCGGGGGGGCGGGGGATACGCAGTATTTT
TRBJ2-7	-	TRBV14	-	CASSQKAFSYEQYF	TGTGCCAGCAGCCAGAAGGCATTCTCCTACGAGCAGTACTTC
TRBJ2-7	-	TRBV5-1	TRBD2	CASSLLAGGYEQYF	TGCGCCAGCAGCCTCCTAGCGGGGGGGTACGAGCAGTACTTC
TRBJ1-6	-	TRBV11-2	-	CASALGGSPLHF	TGTGCCAGCGCTTTGGGGGGTTCGCCCCTCCACTTT
TRBJ2-3	-	TRBV10-1	-	CASSDGTDTQYF	TGCGCCAGCAGTGATGGTACGGATACGCAGTATTTT
TRBJ2-4	-	TRBV16	-	CASSLEIAKNIQYF	TGTGCCAGCAGCCTGGAGATAGCCAAAAACATTCAGTACTTC
TRBJ2-6	-	TRBV30	-	CAFQQGMSGANVLTF	TGTGCCTTTCAACAGGGAATGTCTGGGGCCAACGTCCTGACTTTC
TRBJ2-3	-	TRBV10-1	-	CASSESSGLWQYF	TGCGCCAGCAGTGAGTCGAGCGGTCTTTGGCAGTATTTT
TRBJ2-3	-	TRBV3-1/TRBV3-2	TRBD2	CASSQEREGWMTDTQYF	TGTGCCAGCAGCCAAGAAAGGGAGGGGTGGATGACAGATACGCAGTATTTT
TRBJ2-5	-	TRBV7-8	-	CASSPSRWRDQQETQYF	TGTGCCAGCAGCCCCAGTAGGTGGAGGGACCAACAAGAGACCCAGTACTTC
TRBJ1-2	once	TRBV14	-	CASSQAGAGTYLNYGYTF	TGTGCCAGCAGCCAAGCCGGAGCGGGTACCTATCTTAACTATGGCTACACCTTC